Below are 29 T cell receptor beta chains sequenced from a single sample in a study of T cells in Graves' hyperthyroidism and ophthalmopathy. The source material, RNA transcripts, was used to amplify TCR beta CDR3 regions. A set of HTBI primers served as the primers for a first-round RT-PCR of the TCR CDR3. TCRdb itself ran the multiplex PCR reads through MiXCR, one entry per CDR3 protein. Of about 640,000 distinct CDR3 sequences in the sample, 20% were seen once. The sequenced material came from blood. The source of these receptors is a young man with Graves' ophthalmopathy.

The chain recombines TRBV11-2 with TRBJ2-7; D not certain. CDR1 and CDR2 (germline): SGHAT, FQNNGV. The CDR3 spans 12 residues. Between the trimmed V and J ends, which lost 7 bases and 6 bases, there was a span of 13 bases. CDR3 nucleotides: TGTGCCAGCAACCCCCAAGTGGGCGAGCAGTACTTC. Amino acid sequence: CASNPQVGEQYF.

The chain uses TRBV5-6 and TRBJ2-7, with 8 bases matching TRBD2. The CDR3 runs to 16 residues. V lost 0 bases and J lost 3; bases outside the gene matches: 8. The V gene's germline CDR1 is SGHDT and CDR2 YYEEEE. For the CDR3, the DNA is TGTGCCAGCAGCTTGGCCCCCAGCGGGAGCTTCTACGAGCAGTACTTC. Translating it yields CASSLAPSGSFYEQYF.

This clonotype was seen many times. The V call is TRBV28, the J call TRBJ2-2, with TRBD2 identical over 10 bases. Germline CDR1 and CDR2: MDHEN and SYDVKM. The CDR3 extends over 14 amino acids. After removal of 8 bases from V and 7 bases from J, the junction contained 7 bases not matched to a gene. CDR3 bases: TGTGCCAGCTCTAGCGGGAGCGAAAACGGGGAGCTGTTTTTT. This codes for CASSSGSENGELFF.

The chain combines TRBV9 with TRBJ2-1; 8 bases are shared with TRBD1. The V gene's germline CDR1 is SGDLS and CDR2 YYNGEE. The V gene end was trimmed by 0 bases and the J gene end by 4 bases; junction bases not matched to a gene: 6. The CDR3 loop spans 16 amino acids. This CDR3 is CASSVGQGAEYNEQFF. The CDR3 DNA reads TGTGCCAGCAGCGTAGGTCAGGGGGCGGAATACAATGAGCAGTTCTTC. Combining the CDR3 with reference TRBV9 and TRBJ2-1 gives the whole variable domain DSGVTQTPKHLITATGQRVTLRCSPRSGDLSVYWYQQSLDQGLQFLIQYYNGEERAKGNILERFSAQQFPDLHSELNLSSLELGDSALYFCASSVGQGAEYNEQFFGPGTRLTVL.

The rearrangement links TRBV9 to TRBJ2-7; D may be TRBD1 (5 bases). The germline V and J ends were trimmed by 4 bases and 1 base, with 12 bases remaining between them. The CDR3 is 14 residues long. CDR1 and CDR2 from the germline V gene are SGDLS and YYNGEE. The CDR3 here is CASSTRQSSYEQYF. CDR3 sequence (DNA): TGTGCCAGCAGCACACGACAGTCATCCTACGAGCAGTACTTC.

The chain recombines TRBV10-3 with TRBJ2-1; TRBD1 agrees at 7 bases. V trimming: 4 bases; J trimming: 4 bases; junction bases outside the gene matches: 4. CDR3 length equals 14 residues. Germline lookup yields CDR1 ENHRY and CDR2 SYGVKD. In DNA form, the CDR3 reads TGTGCCATCAGTGGAGGGGGCTCTTACAATGAGCAGTTCTTC. Translated: CAISGGGSYNEQFF.

This clonotype was seen only a few times. The rearrangement links TRBV7-9 to TRBJ2-5; tentative D call: TRBD2 (5 bases). Germline CDR1 SEHNR, CDR2 FQNEAQ (reference sequence). CDR3 length: 15 residues. Between the trimmed V and J ends, which lost 3 bases and 8 bases, there was a span of 19 bases. CDR3 protein: CASSFGLDGDLTQYF. The CDR3 nucleotides are TGTGCCAGCAGCTTCGGACTCGACGGGGATTTAACCCAGTACTTC.

This clonotype was seen repeatedly, ten times or more. The J gene is TRBJ2-2, the V gene TRBV30, with TRBD2 identical over 7 bases. Trimming at V came to 0 bases and at J to 5 bases, leaving 6 bases not matched to a gene. CDR1 is GTSNPN, CDR2 SVGIG, per germline (reference sequence). The CDR3 length is 15 residues. The CDR3 protein is CAWSVGSGLTGELFF. The CDR3 DNA reads TGTGCCTGGAGTGTAGGTAGCGGGTTAACCGGGGAGCTGTTTTTT. Full variable domain (rest looked up from reference TRBV30 and TRBJ2-2): SQTIHQWPATLVQPVGSPLSLECTVEGTSNPNLYWYRQAAGRGLQLLFYSVGIGQISSEVPQNLSASRPQDRQFILSSKKLLLSDSGFYLCAWSVGSGLTGELFFGEGSRLTVL.

The chain joins TRBV6-1 to TRBJ2-7, with D hard to call. Germline CDR1 is MNHNS and CDR2 is SASEGT. The CDR3 sequence is 12 residues long. V shed 10 bases and J shed 2 bases, with 12 bases lying between them. In nucleotides, the CDR3 is TGTGCCATCTCCGCTGGGGCCTACGAGCAGTACTTC. Protein: CAISAGAYEQYF.

The genes are TRBV24-1 and TRBJ2-7; 7 positions agree with TRBD2. Germline V CDR1 and CDR2: KGHDR, SFDVKD. This CDR3 has 19 amino acids. The junction had 19 bases not matched to a gene; V was cut back by 1 base and J by 5 bases. CDR3 amino acids: CATSDFGVGGKMSPHEQYF. CDR3 DNA sequence: TGTGCCACCAGTGATTTCGGGGTGGGAGGGAAAATGTCCCCCCACGAGCAGTACTTC.

This clonotype has just a few counts. The chain has TRBV5-1 and TRBJ2-3; 7 bases align to TRBD2. V lost 0 bases and J lost 3; bases outside the gene matches: 7. Germline CDR1 reads SGHRS; CDR2 reads YFSETQ. This CDR3 is built from 16 residues. CDR3 nucleotide sequence: TGCGCCAGCAGCTTGGGGCTAGCGGATAGGACAGATACGCAGTATTTT. This gives the protein CASSLGLADRTDTQYF.

The rearrangement joins TRBV5-1 to TRBJ2-7, with 8 bases identical to TRBD1. V was clipped by 2 bases and J by 2 bases; unmatched bases: 3. The CDR3 runs 14 residues. CDR1 and CDR2 from the germline V gene are SGHRS and YFSETQ. The CDR3 sequence is CASSFDRGPYEQYF. The CDR3 region has the DNA TGCGCCAGCAGCTTCGACAGGGGCCCCTACGAGCAGTACTTC. The full variable domain, with the rest looked up from reference TRBV5-1 and TRBJ2-7, is KAGVTQTPRYLIKTRGQQVTLSCSPISGHRSVSWYQQTPGQGLQFLFEYFSETQRNKGNFPGRFSGRQFSNSRSEMNVSTLELGDSALYLCASSFDRGPYEQYFGPGTRLTVT.

This clonotype was seen more than once but under ten times. V is TRBV14 and J is TRBJ2-7; D is possibly TRBD2 (6 bases). V shed 4 bases and J shed 2 bases, with 18 bases lying between them. This CDR3 comprises 16 residues. Looked up from germline, CDR1 is SGHDN and CDR2 is FVKESK. CDR3 DNA sequence: TGTGCCAGCAGCCTCTTTAAACTTAGCGGACCCTACGAGCAGTACTTC. This encodes CASSLFKLSGPYEQYF.

Ten or more counts support this clonotype. V is TRBV12-3 or TRBV12-4 and J is TRBJ2-5, with 12 bases matching TRBD1. V lost 10 bases to trimming and J lost 5 bases; unmatched junction nucleotides: 11. This CDR3 contains 15 residues. CDR3 sequence reads: CATSRGTGGAETQYF. CDR3 DNA: TGTGCCACCTCGAGGGGGACAGGGGGCGCGGAGACCCAGTACTTC.

The chain has TRBV7-3 and TRBJ2-2; maybe TRBD2 (6 bases). The V end was cut by 2 bases, the J end by 2 bases, with 15 bases between. The V gene's germline CDR1 is SGHTA and CDR2 FQGTGA. This CDR3 has 17 amino acids. CDR3 residues: CASSLYGGLQNTGELFF. CDR3 sequence (DNA): TGTGCCAGCAGCTTATACGGGGGACTTCAAAACACCGGGGAGCTGTTTTTT.

The chain uses TRBV4-2 and TRBJ2-1; 13 nucleotides align to TRBD2. Germline-derived CDR1 and CDR2 are LGHNA and YNFKEQ. V shed 3 bases and J 5 bases; nucleotides not matched to a gene: 7. CDR3 length equals 17 residues. Here the CDR3 DNA reads TGTGCCAGCAGCCATTCTCGAGGACTAGCGGGAGACAATGAGCAGTTCTTC. Its translation is CASSHSRGLAGDNEQFF.

The rearrangement joins TRBV5-6 to TRBJ2-1, with D possibly matching TRBD1 (5 bases). The DNA matches TRBJ2-7 better at its end, which makes the J call doubtful. The CDR3 covers 14 residues. Germline assignment: CDR1 SGHDT and CDR2 YYEEEE. The CDR3 loop reads CASTSIGVYNEQYF. The CDR3 DNA reads as TGTGCCAGCACGTCTATAGGGGTTTACAATGAGCAGTACTTC.

On this clonotype: Compared with germline, one end of the junction differs, possibly owing to a read error. V is TRBV7-7 and J is TRBJ2-2, with D perhaps given as TRBD1 or TRBD2 (5 bases each). The germline CDR1 and CDR2 sequences are SSHAT and FNYEAQ (reference sequence). The CDR3 length is 15 residues. The CDR3 sequence is CASSKGPANTGELFF. CDR3 coding DNA: TGTGCTAGCAGCAAGGGACCCGCGAACACCGGGGAGCTGTTTTTT.

The chain is built from TRBV5-5 and TRBJ1-1; D is undetermined. Germline assignment: CDR1 SGHKS and CDR2 YYEKEE (reference sequence). V was shortened by 0 bases and J by 1 base, with 7 bases between the two germline ends. The CDR3 has 14 residues. The CDR3 loop reads CASSLADQNTEAFF. CDR3 coding DNA: TGTGCCAGCAGCTTGGCAGACCAGAACACTGAAGCTTTCTTT. Variable domain in full (rest from reference TRBV5-5 and TRBJ1-1): DAGVTQSPTHLIKTRGQQVTLRCSPISGHKSVSWYQQVLGQGPQFIFQYYEKEERGRGNFPDRFSARQFPNYSSELNVNALLLGDSALYLCASSLADQNTEAFFGQGTRLTVV.

The CDR3 here is CASSFSGTSGRAIADTQYF. Written as DNA, the CDR3 is TGCGCCAGCAGCTTCTCCGGGACTAGCGGGAGGGCCATCGCAGATACGCAGTATTTT. The chain joins TRBV5-1 to TRBJ2-3, with 16 bases fitting TRBD2. The CDR3 is made up of 19 amino acids. CDR1 is SGHRS, CDR2 YFSETQ, per germline. V shed 2 bases, J shed 4 bases, and the junction held 10 bases outside the gene matches.

This clonotype came up a few times. The CDR3 DNA reads as TGCGCCAGCGCACCAGACACCGGGGAGCTGTTTTTT. Translated, it gives CASAPDTGELFF. The genes are TRBV5-1 and TRBJ2-2; D is uncertain. CDR1 SGHRS and CDR2 YFSETQ come from the germline V gene. The CDR3 is 12 amino acids. V lost 7 bases and J 3 bases, leaving 7 bases between the germline ends.

The rearrangement joins TRBV7-9 to TRBJ1-3, with D unresolved. The CDR3 has 12 amino acids. Germline-derived CDR1 and CDR2 are SEHNR and FQNEAQ (reference sequence). The CDR3 spells CATPISGNTIYF. Written as DNA, the CDR3 is TGTGCTACACCAATCTCTGGAAACACCATATATTTT.

This clonotype showed up many times. The genes are TRBV2 and TRBJ2-7; 10 bases match TRBD2. This CDR3 spans 14 amino acids. V was pared by 6 bases and J by 4 bases, with 6 bases of the junction left unmatched. The germline CDR1 and CDR2 sequences are SNHLY and FYNNEI. CDR3 bases: TGTGCCAGCAGCCTTCTAGCGGGAGATTACGAGCAGTACTTC. It is translated as CASSLLAGDYEQYF.

This clonotype was seen only a few times. The gene calls are TRBV13 and TRBJ2-7; D is possibly TRBD2 (5 bases). The V end lost 5 bases, the J end lost 0 bases, and 11 bases lay between the germline ends. The CDR3 totals 14 residues. Germline CDR1 is PRHDT and CDR2 is FYEKMQ (reference sequence). In DNA form, the CDR3 reads TGTGCCAGCAGCCCTAGCAGCAGCTCCTACGAGCAGTACTTC. Encoded protein: CASSPSSSSYEQYF. The full variable domain, completed using reference TRBV13 and TRBJ2-7, is AAGVIQSPRHLIKEKRETATLKCYPIPRHDTVYWYQQGPGQDPQFLISFYEKMQSDKGSIPDRFSAQQFSDYHSELNMSSLELGDSALYFCASSPSSSSYEQYFGPGTRLTVT.

A few counts support this clonotype. This chain joins TRBV19 and TRBJ1-5; TRBD1 matches at 9 bases. Losses at the gene ends were 7 bases for V and 2 bases for J; bases not matched to a gene: 6. The CDR3 consists of 15 residues. Germline CDR1 is LNHDA and CDR2 is SQIVND (reference sequence). CDR3 sequence: CASIRTGEGNQPQHF. The CDR3 region has the DNA TGTGCCAGTATTAGGACAGGGGAAGGCAATCAGCCCCAGCATTTT. The whole variable domain, filled in from reference TRBV19 and TRBJ1-5, reads DGGITQSPKYLFRKEGQNVTLSCEQNLNHDAMYWYRQDPGQGLRLIYYSQIVNDFQKGDIAEGYSVSREKKESFPLTVTSAQKNPTAFYLCASIRTGEGNQPQHFGDGTRLSIL.

There are many counts of this clonotype. The gene calls are TRBV28 and TRBJ1-1; D is ambiguous. The V and J ends lost 7 bases and 5 bases respectively, with 14 bases between them. The CDR3 contains 13 residues. Germline V lookup: CDR1 MDHEN, CDR2 SYDVKM. The CDR3 spells CASTDIGVTEAFF. The CDR3 nucleotides read TGTGCCAGCACCGACATAGGAGTGACTGAAGCTTTCTTT.

There are many counts of this clonotype. The chain combines TRBV2 with TRBJ2-7; D gene uncertain. Trimming removed 7 bases at V and 1 base at J, with 14 bases between. CDR1 SNHLY and CDR2 FYNNEI come from the germline V gene. CDR3 length equals 14 residues. In DNA form, the CDR3 reads TGTGCCAGCACCATGTCCGGGCAGTCCTACGAGCAGTACTTC. This codes for CASTMSGQSYEQYF. Combining the CDR3 with reference TRBV2 and TRBJ2-7 gives the whole variable domain EPEVTQTPSHQVTQMGQEVILRCVPISNHLYFYWYRQILGQKVEFLVSFYNNEISEKSEIFDDQFSVERPDGSNFTLKIRSTKLEDSAMYFCASTMSGQSYEQYFGPGTRLTVT.

V usage is TRBV6-1 and J usage is TRBJ1-5; 10 positions match TRBD1. J was trimmed by 5 bases and V by 1 base; bases with no gene match: 2. Germline CDR1 reads MNHNS; CDR2 reads SASEGT. The CDR3 runs 15 residues. The CDR3, as DNA: TGTGCCAGCAGTGAAGGACAGGGGGCGTATCAGCCCCAGCATTTT. As protein: CASSEGQGAYQPQHF.

This clonotype came up a few times. V gene TRBV20-1 combines with J gene TRBJ2-1; the match to TRBD2 covers 8 bases. CDR3 length: 15 residues. Germline loops: CDR1 DFQATT, CDR2 SNEGSKA (reference sequence). The V and J ends lost 6 bases and 3 bases, in that order; junction bases with no gene match: 10. The CDR3 spells CSARAGRGDYNEQFF. CDR3 bases: TGCAGTGCCCGGGCTGGGCGGGGGGACTACAATGAGCAGTTCTTC.